The 8 T cell receptor beta chains listed next were all sequenced from one sample in a study of shared clonotypes between healthy human individuals. TCRdb's copy holds only in-frame clones and misses some; the assay was immunoSEQ multiplex PCR. The sample comprises more than 400,000 clones, roughly 95% of which are singletons, and nearly 0.065% rests with the top ten. The sample consisted of naive CD4+ T cells sorted from blood. This sample's subset: CD45RA+ positively selected. The source is a woman under 40 in good health.

The sample holds one count of this clone. This chain joins TRBV11-3 and TRBJ2-3; 11 nucleotides line up with TRBD2. V trimming: 5 bases; J trimming: 7 bases; junction bases outside the gene matches: 5. The CDR3 consists of 14 residues. Per germline, CDR1 SGHNT and CDR2 YENEEA. CDR3 DNA sequence: TGTGCCAGCAGCCCCGGGACTAGCGGAAATACGCAGTATTTT. Its translation is CASSPGTSGNTQYF.

The rearrangement links TRBV7-9 to TRBJ1-4; no definite D call. The V gene's germline CDR1 is SEHNR and CDR2 FQNEAQ (reference sequence). The CDR3 contains 16 residues. Trimming shortened V by 0 bases and J by 3 bases, and 11 bases separated the two germline ends. The CDR3 nucleotides are TGTGCCAGCAGCTTAGCGCGAGGATTGGCTAATGAAAAACTGTTTTTT. This codes for CASSLARGLANEKLFF. Using reference TRBV7-9 and TRBJ1-4 for the parts outside the CDR3, the full variable domain is DTGVSQNPRHKITKRGQNVTFRCDPISEHNRLYWYRQTLGQGPEFLTYFQNEAQLEKSRLLSDRFSAERPKGSFSTLEIQRTEQGDSAMYLCASSLARGLANEKLFFGSGTQLSVL.

V gene TRBV19 combines with J gene TRBJ2-1; TRBD2 matches at 12 bases. Germline V gene data show CDR1 as LNHDA and CDR2 as SQIVND (reference sequence). The CDR3 runs 14 residues. V lost 2 bases, J lost 7 bases, and 0 bases stayed unmatched. The CDR3 loop is CASSILAGGNEQFF. CDR3 nucleotide sequence: TGTGCCAGTAGTATACTAGCGGGAGGGAATGAGCAGTTCTTC. The full variable domain, completed using reference TRBV19 and TRBJ2-1, is DGGITQSPKYLFRKEGQNVTLSCEQNLNHDAMYWYRQDPGQGLRLIYYSQIVNDFQKGDIAEGYSVSREKKESFPLTVTSAQKNPTAFYLCASSILAGGNEQFFGPGTRLTVL.

This clone was detected once. The CDR3 region is CSASGLYEQYF. In DNA, the CDR3 is TGCAGTGCTAGCGGACTTTACGAGCAGTACTTC. V usage is TRBV20-1 and J usage is TRBJ2-7, with D possibly TRBD2 on 5 matching bases. Trimming shortened V by 3 bases and J by 4 bases, and 7 bases separated the two germline ends. CDR1 and CDR2 from the germline V gene are DFQATT and SNEGSKA (reference sequence). The CDR3 contains 11 residues.

The chain employs TRBV11-2 and TRBJ1-1; D unresolved. V lost 5 bases and J 6 bases, leaving 13 bases between the germline ends. The CDR3 consists of 13 residues. The germline V gene has CDR1 SGHAT and CDR2 FQNNGV. The CDR3 reads CASSLTIWSEAFF. In DNA form, the CDR3 reads TGTGCCAGCAGCCTAACTATTTGGTCTGAAGCTTTCTTT.

The chain has TRBV7-9 and TRBJ2-3; TRBD2 agrees at 10 bases. The V segment lost 3 bases and the J segment 4 bases; nucleotides outside the gene matches: 1. This CDR3 comprises 14 residues. The germline CDR1 and CDR2 sequences are SEHNR and FQNEAQ (reference sequence). CDR3 coding DNA: TGTGCCAGCAGCTTCGGACTAGCGGCAGATACGCAGTATTTT. It encodes CASSFGLAADTQYF.

The chain combines TRBV5-8 with TRBJ2-3; 7 bases agree with TRBD1. This CDR3 is 14 amino acids long. Germline values: CDR1 SGHTS, CDR2 YDEGEE. Germline trimming cut 2 bases from V and 1 base from J; bases unmatched to any gene: 1. The DNA for the CDR3 is TGTGCCAGCAGCTTTGGACAGGGCACAGATACGCAGTATTTT. Its protein product is CASSFGQGTDTQYF.

The gene calls are TRBV30 and TRBJ2-2; 9 bases line up with TRBD1. The CDR3 contains 14 residues. The J segment lost 6 bases and the V segment lost 5 bases, leaving 7 bases of the junction unmatched. Germline CDR1 is GTSNPN and CDR2 is SVGIG (reference sequence). The CDR3 spells CAWAGQGIAGELFF. CDR3 DNA sequence: TGTGCCTGGGCCGGACAGGGGATCGCCGGGGAGCTGTTTTTT.